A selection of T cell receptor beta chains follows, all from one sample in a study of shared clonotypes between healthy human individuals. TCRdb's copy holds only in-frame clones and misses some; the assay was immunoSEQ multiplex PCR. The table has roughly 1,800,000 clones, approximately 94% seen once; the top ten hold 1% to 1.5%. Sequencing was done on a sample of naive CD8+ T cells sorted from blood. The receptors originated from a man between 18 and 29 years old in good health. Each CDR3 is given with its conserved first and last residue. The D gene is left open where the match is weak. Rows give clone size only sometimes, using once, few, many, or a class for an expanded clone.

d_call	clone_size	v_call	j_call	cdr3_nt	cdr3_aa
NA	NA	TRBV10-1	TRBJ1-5	TGCGCCAGCAGTGAGTCAGAGGGGCTAGGCAATCAGCCCCAGCATTTT	CASSESEGLGNQPQHF
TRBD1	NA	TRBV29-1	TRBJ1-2	TGCAGCGTCCCCGCACAGGGGGCGCTTAGTAACTATGGCTACACCTTC	CSVPAQGALSNYGYTF
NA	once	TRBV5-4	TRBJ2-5	TGTGCCAGCAGCTTATCCGAGGACAGTTCCCAGTACTTC	CASSLSEDSSQYF
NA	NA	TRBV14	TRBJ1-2	TGTGCCAGCAGCCAAGGTGTCGCCATTCATGGCTACACCTTC	CASSQGVAIHGYTF
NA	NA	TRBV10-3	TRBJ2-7	TGTGCCATCAGTGAGTCAGGGGGTCACTACGAGCAGTACTTC	CAISESGGHYEQYF
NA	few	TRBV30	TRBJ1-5	TGTGCCTGGAGCACAGGGATGGGCAATCAGCCCCAGCATTTT	CAWSTGMGNQPQHF
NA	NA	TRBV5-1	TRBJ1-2	TGCGCCAGCAGCTTGGACAAACACAGGGTGCCCTATGGCTACACCTTC	CASSLDKHRVPYGYTF
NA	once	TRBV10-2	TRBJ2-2	TGCGCCAGCATCGGGGGAGTGGGCACCGGGGAGCTGTTTTTT	CASIGGVGTGELFF
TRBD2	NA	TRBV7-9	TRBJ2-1	TGTGCCAGCAGCTACCTAGCGGGAGCCTACAATGAGCAGTTCTTC	CASSYLAGAYNEQFF
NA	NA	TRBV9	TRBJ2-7	TGTGCCAGCAGCGTAGACACAGACATCTACGAGCAGTACTTC	CASSVDTDIYEQYF
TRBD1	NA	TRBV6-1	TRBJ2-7	TGTGCCAGCAGTGAATATCGGACAGGGTCCTACGAGCAGTACTTC	CASSEYRTGSYEQYF
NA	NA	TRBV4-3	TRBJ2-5	TGCGCCAGCAGCCAAGTCCCTAGCGCGGGAGAGACCCAGTACTTC	CASSQVPSAGETQYF
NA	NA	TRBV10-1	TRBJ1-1	TGCGCCGGTACTATATCTGAAGCTTTCTTT	CAGTISEAFF
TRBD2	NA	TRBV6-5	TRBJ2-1	TGTGCCAGCAGTTACTCTCGGGAGGGCCGGGACAATGAGCAGTTCTTC	CASSYSREGRDNEQFF
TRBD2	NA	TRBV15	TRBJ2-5	TGTGCCACCAGCAGCCCGGGACTAGCGGGACAAGAGACCCAGTACTTC	CATSSPGLAGQETQYF
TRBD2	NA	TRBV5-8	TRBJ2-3	TGTGCCAGCAGCTTGGTCTACGCGGGGGGGCCCACAGATACGCAGTATTTT	CASSLVYAGGPTDTQYF
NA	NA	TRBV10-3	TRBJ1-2	TGTGCCATCAGTGACGGGGGAATTGATGGCTACACCTTC	CAISDGGIDGYTF
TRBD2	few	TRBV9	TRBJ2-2	TGTGCCAGCAGCGTAGTCCATATAGCGGGAGGCACCGGGGAGCTGTTTTTT	CASSVVHIAGGTGELFF
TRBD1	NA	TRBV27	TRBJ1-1	TGTGCCAGCAGTTTTGGGACAGCGCAAACTGAAGCTTTCTTT	CASSFGTAQTEAFF
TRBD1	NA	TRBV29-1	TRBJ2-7	TGCAGCGTTGAAACGGGACAGGGTACCTACGAGCAGTACTTC	CSVETGQGTYEQYF
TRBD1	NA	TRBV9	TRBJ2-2	TGTGCCAGCAGCGGGACAGGGGGAAACACCGGGGAGCTGTTTTTT	CASSGTGGNTGELFF
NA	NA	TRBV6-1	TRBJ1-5	TGTGCCAGCAGTGAATTTAGGGGCCCGAGCAATCAGCCCCAGCATTTT	CASSEFRGPSNQPQHF
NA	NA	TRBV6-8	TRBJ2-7	TGTGCCAGCAGTTACCTTAACCCGGGACTGACCTACGAGCAGTACTTC	CASSYLNPGLTYEQYF
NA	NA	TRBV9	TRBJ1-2	TGTGCCAGCAGCGCCTCCGGGCCCTTAGGCTATGGCTACACCTTC	CASSASGPLGYGYTF
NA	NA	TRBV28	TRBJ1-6	TGTGCCAGCAGTTTAACGGGGAGCAATTCACCCCTCCACTTT	CASSLTGSNSPLHF
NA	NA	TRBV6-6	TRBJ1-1	TGTGCCAGCAGTTACGAGCTGAACACTGAAGCTTTCTTT	CASSYELNTEAFF
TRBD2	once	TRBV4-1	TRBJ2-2	TGCGCCAGCAGCCAACGGACTAGCGGGGGCCTTACCGGGGAGCTGTTTTTT	CASSQRTSGGLTGELFF
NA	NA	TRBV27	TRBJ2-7	TGTGCCAGCAGGGGGGCCCCCTACGAGCAGTACTTC	CASRGAPYEQYF
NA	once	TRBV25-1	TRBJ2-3	TGTGCCAGCAGTGAGAAACGGGCTAGCACAGATACGCAGTATTTT	CASSEKRASTDTQYF
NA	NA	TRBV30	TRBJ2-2	TGTGCCTGGAGCACAGGTCGAACCGGGGAGCTGTTTTTT	CAWSTGRTGELFF
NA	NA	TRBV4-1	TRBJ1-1	TGCGCCAGCAGCCAAGTTGGGGACCAAATGAACACTGAAGCTTTCTTT	CASSQVGDQMNTEAFF
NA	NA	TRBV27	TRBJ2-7	TGTGCCAGCAGTTTATTCCCCGGACTGCGGTACGAGCAGTACTTC	CASSLFPGLRYEQYF
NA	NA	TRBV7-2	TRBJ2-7	TGTGCCAGCAGTCCCGACGAGGCCCACGAGCAGTACTTC	CASSPDEAHEQYF
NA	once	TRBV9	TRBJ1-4	NA	CASSVGAGTSLFF
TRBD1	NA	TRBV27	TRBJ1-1	TGTGCCAGCAGTTCCAGGACAGGGGAAGACACTGAAGCTTTCTTT	CASSSRTGEDTEAFF
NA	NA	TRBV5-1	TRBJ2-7	TGCGCCAGCAGCTTGGCCGAGGGGCTCGCCCACGAGCAGTACTTC	CASSLAEGLAHEQYF
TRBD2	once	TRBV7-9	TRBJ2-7	TGTGCCAGCAGCTGGGATAGCGGGAGGGCCTCCCACGAGCAGTACTTC	CASSWDSGRASHEQYF
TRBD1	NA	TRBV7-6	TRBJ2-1	TGTGCCAGCAGCCGCCGCGGTGGACAGGGTGGGTACAATGAGCAGTTCTTC	CASSRRGGQGGYNEQFF
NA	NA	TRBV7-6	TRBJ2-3	TGTGCCAGCAGCTTAGGTAGCGTGACTAGCACAGATACGCAGTATTTT	CASSLGSVTSTDTQYF
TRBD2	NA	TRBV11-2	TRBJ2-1	TGTGCCAGCAGCTTAGTCAGCGGGGGTACCAATGAGCAGTTCTTC	CASSLVSGGTNEQFF
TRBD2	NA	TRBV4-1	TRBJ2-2	TGCGCCAGCAGCCAACTAGCGGGACCCACCGGGGAGCTGTTTTTT	CASSQLAGPTGELFF
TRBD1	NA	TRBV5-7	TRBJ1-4	TGTGCCAGCAGGAAGAACCGGGACAGAACTAATGAAAAACTGTTTTTT	CASRKNRDRTNEKLFF
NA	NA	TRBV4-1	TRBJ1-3	TGCGCCAGCAGCCAAGATGGGGACACCATATATTTT	CASSQDGDTIYF
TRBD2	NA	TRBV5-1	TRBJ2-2	TGCGCCAGCAGCTTGGATCTAGCGGGGGGGCCGTTGGACACCGGGGAGCTGTTTTTT	CASSLDLAGGPLDTGELFF
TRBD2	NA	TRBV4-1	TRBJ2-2	TGCGCCAGCAGCCAAGAGGGACTAGCGGGAGGGCCGATCACCGGGGAGCTGTTTTTT	CASSQEGLAGGPITGELFF
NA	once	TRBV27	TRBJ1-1	TGTGCCAGCAGTTTATATCCAGGGCGCACTGAAGCTTTCTTT	CASSLYPGRTEAFF
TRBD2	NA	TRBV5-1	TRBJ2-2	TGCGCCAGCAGCTTTTGGGAGGGGCCCGCGAACACCGGGGAGCTGTTTTTT	CASSFWEGPANTGELFF
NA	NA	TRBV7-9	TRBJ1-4	TGTGCCAGCAACGGGGGTATGGGTGAAAAACTGTTTTTT	CASNGGMGEKLFF
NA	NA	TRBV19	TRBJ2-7	TGTGCCAGTAGTGTCTTCCTGAGCTCCTACGAGCAGTACTTC	CASSVFLSSYEQYF
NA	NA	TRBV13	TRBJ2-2	TGTGCCAGCAGCCCCGGGACAAGGGGGACCGGGGAGCTGTTTTTT	CASSPGTRGTGELFF
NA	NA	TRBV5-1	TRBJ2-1	TGCGCCAGCAGCTTGACGGGGAATGAGCAGTTCTTC	CASSLTGNEQFF
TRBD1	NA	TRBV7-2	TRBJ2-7	TGTGCCAGCAGCCTAACCGGGACAGGTGCCTACGAGCAGTACTTC	CASSLTGTGAYEQYF
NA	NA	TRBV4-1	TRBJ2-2	TGCGCCAGCAGCCCCCCTACCGCGAACACCGGGGAGCTGTTTTTT	CASSPPTANTGELFF
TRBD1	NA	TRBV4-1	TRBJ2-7	TGCGCCAGCAGCAATACAGGGGAAACCTACGAGCAGTACTTC	CASSNTGETYEQYF
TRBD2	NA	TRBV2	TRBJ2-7	TGTGCCACCCGGGCGGGAGTTTCCTACGAGCAGTACTTC	CATRAGVSYEQYF